This T cell receptor (beta chain) was found in a study of technical replicates of blood from a few donors. The data were produced by immunoSEQ multiplex PCR, yet TCRdb's version contains in-frame clones alone and is incomplete. This sample carries 65,000 to 90,000 clones, 93% of them seen once, and the ten largest clones take 0.25%. V dropped 1 base and J dropped 11; count of bases not matched to a gene: 8. The CDR3 runs to 14 residues. Germline V gene data show CDR1 as SGHAT and CDR2 as FQNNGV. The chain links TRBV11-2 to TRBJ1-5; TRBD1 matches at 7 bases. Sample: T cells isolated from PBMCs. The origin of this receptor is a human donor in good health. The CDR3 DNA reads as TGTGCCAGCAGCTTAGGTACAGCAGGGACAGCCCAGCATTTT. This sequence encodes CASSLGTAGTAQHF. Looking up the rest from reference TRBV11-2 and TRBJ1-5 gives the full variable domain: EAGVAQSPRYKIIEKRQSVAFWCNPISGHATLYWYQQILGQGPKLLIQFQNNGVVDDSQLPKDRFSAERLKGVDSTLKIQPAKLEDSAVYLCASSLGTAGTAQHFGDGTRLSIL.